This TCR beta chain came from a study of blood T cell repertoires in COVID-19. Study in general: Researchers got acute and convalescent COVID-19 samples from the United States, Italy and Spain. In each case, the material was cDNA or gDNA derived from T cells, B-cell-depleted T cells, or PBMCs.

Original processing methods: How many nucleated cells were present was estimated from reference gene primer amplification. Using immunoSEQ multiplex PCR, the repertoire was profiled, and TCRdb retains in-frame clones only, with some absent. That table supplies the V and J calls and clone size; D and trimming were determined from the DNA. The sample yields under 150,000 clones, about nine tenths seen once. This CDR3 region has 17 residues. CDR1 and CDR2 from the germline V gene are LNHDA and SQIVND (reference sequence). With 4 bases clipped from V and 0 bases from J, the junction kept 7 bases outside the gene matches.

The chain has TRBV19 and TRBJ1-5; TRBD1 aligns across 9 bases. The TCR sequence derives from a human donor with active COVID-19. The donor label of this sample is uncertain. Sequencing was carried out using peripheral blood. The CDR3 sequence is CASSTLGTGISNQPQHF. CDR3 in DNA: TGTGCCAGTAGTACCCTCGGGACAGGGATTAGCAATCAGCCCCAGCATTTT.